One TCR beta chain is described in this entry. Germline CDR1 reads SGHDN; CDR2 reads FVKESK. The CDR3 is 15 amino acids. The V end was cut by 2 bases, the J end by 5 bases, with 15 bases between. This sample was included in a study of siplizumab effects on memory and regulatory T cells. Clones were read by immunoSEQ multiplex PCR, and TCRdb kept only the in-frame ones, dropping some. The table has some 110,000 clones, 93% seen once. The V call is TRBV14, the J call TRBJ1-1, with D perhaps TRBD1 (6 bases). The sequence came from a human donor in good health. The sequenced material came from Tregs sorted from blood. The CDR3 protein is CASSQHPGARTEAFF. CDR3 bases: TGTGCCAGCAGCCAACATCCGGGGGCGAGAACTGAAGCTTTCTTT.